This T cell receptor (beta chain) was captured by sequencing in a study of glioma-infiltrating T cells after dendritic cell vaccination (dated by TCRdb to the mid-2010s). For the study in its entirety: The cohort included approximately 15 glioblastoma patients drawn from Phase I and II dendritic cell vaccination trials, of whom 9 were newly diagnosed and 6 had recurrent disease. Patients received three intradermal dendritic cell vaccine injections at biweekly intervals in the arm below the axilla. To make the vaccine, monocyte-derived dendritic cells were cultured for under eight days with IL-4 and GM-CSF and then pulsed overnight with autologous tumor lysate. In glioblastoma patients vaccinated with dendritic cells, deep sequencing of TCR beta CDR3 regions served to measure the amount of tumor-infiltrating lymphocytes and to compare repertoires between tumor and blood. Survival after dendritic cell vaccination was correlated with TCR sequencing metrics such as TIL content and the overlap between tumor and blood repertoires. Autologous tumor lysate-pulsed dendritic cell vaccination was administered to the patients between about 2002 and 2013.

With regard to this clone: It lacks a known antigen. Base qualities are missing; no much larger clone stands one base away.

The study at large found these results: Longer time to progression and overall survival after dendritic cell vaccination were predicted by higher estimated pretreatment TIL content. The cohort was small and heterogeneous, only a few patients had full blood and tumor sets, and even fewer had initial-recurrent tumor pairs. No direct relationship between TCR clonality and survival was found, suggesting a diverse polyclonal response may matter. The three-group TCR overlap response model was described as speculative and requiring prospective validation.

TCRB CDR3 regions were amplified from approximately 2 ug genomic DNA, or all available DNA if less, using the immunoSEQ assay. Multiplex PCR used 60 forward primers for TCR V beta segments and 13 reverse primers for J beta segments. To estimate reads per starting template, synthetic control templates were spiked into each sample at limiting dilution. Sequencing produced 87 bp reads on the Illumina HiSeq System. The study's processing was this. To remove PCR and sequencing errors, closely related sequences were merged with a nearest neighbor algorithm. TCR overlap was defined as the percentage of unique tumor TCR beta sequences that were also found in the peripheral blood of the same patient. TCRdb obtained this table from immuneACCESS and retained in-frame rearrangements with V and J assigned. These tables miss some clones; where compared with another copy, unresolved V genes account for less than half of the shortfall, and the remainder is unexplained. The D gene and trimming were derived from the DNA, and the V and J assignments and clone size from that table. The sample yields about 32,000 clones; 90% were counted once. Of the sample, about 2% is held by the ten largest clones.

Patients were selected on the basis of adequate residual fresh-frozen tumor tissue and more than two years of available survival data. Molecular status otherwise varied across the glioblastoma patients, but none of them carried an isocitrate dehydrogenase mutation. PBMC collection took place before vaccination, two weeks after the third vaccination, and at tumor progression if progression occurred. Genomic DNA was extracted with the Qiagen DNeasy Blood extraction Kit. V is trimmed back by 0 bases and J by 6 bases, and the junction contains 6 bases that no gene match accounts for. CDR3 length: 16 amino acids, cysteine to phenylalanine. Only the CDR3 region is kept as DNA, spanning 48 bases read in frame from base 1. Sequences ENHRY (CDR1) and SYGVKD (CDR2) are obtained from the germline V gene.

The sequencing here drew on blood, taken before dendritic cell vaccination. In this chain, TRBV10-3 is recombined with TRBJ2-1; 9 central nucleotides agree with TRBD1. The sequence came from a human donor with glioblastoma. The CDR3 amino acid sequence is: CAISESGTGSFNEQFF. Read as DNA, the sequence is TGTGCCATCAGTGAGTCCGGGACAGGGTCTTTCAATGAGCAGTTCTTC.